The 24 T cell receptor beta chains below were found in one sample sequenced in a study of Ad26.COV2.S vaccination and SARS-CoV-2 variants (dated by TCRdb to about 2021). The method was the immunoSEQ multiplex PCR assay. The clones in this table, taken by TCRdb from immuneACCESS, are in-frame only. Not every clone is retained; where verified, under half of the shortfall comes from an unresolved V gene, and the cause of the rest is unknown. This sample gives 350,000 to 500,000 clones in total; less than 95% of them show up just once. The ten top clones hold approximately 4.3% of the sample. The meaning of the sample's treatment or condition label: roughly 19 received Ad26.COV2.S at low or high dose, single or two shots; a few received placebo; per-sample allocation not given. For vaccine and placebo recipients, repertoires were sequenced using samples collected on day 63 after the first injection.

The starting material was peripheral blood, obtained in a trial of Ad26.COV2.S vaccine versus placebo. These receptors all come from a person aged 18-65 years who received the Ad26.COV2.S COVID-19 vaccine or a placebo.

This chain joins TRBV11-2 and TRBJ2-2; 8 bases are shared with TRBD2. This CDR3 has 17 residues. Germline V gives CDR1 SGHAT, CDR2 FQNNGV. The ends lost 6 bases at V and 3 bases at J; junction bases unmatched: 12. In nucleotides, the CDR3 is TGTGCCAGCAGGACCAGTCGGGAGGGTTTGGACACCGGGGAGCTGTTTTTT. It translates to CASRTSREGLDTGELFF.

V usage is TRBV29-1 and J usage is TRBJ2-1; perhaps TRBD1 as D (6 bases). The CDR3 consists of 15 residues. Trimming took 5 bases from V and 0 from J, leaving 14 bases between them. Germline CDR1 and CDR2: SQVTM and ANQGSEA. Written as DNA, the CDR3 is TGCAGCGTTTTCGATGACAGGAGCTCCTACAATGAGCAGTTCTTC. It encodes CSVFDDRSSYNEQFF.

V and J are TRBV7-9 and TRBJ2-3; perhaps D is TRBD1 or TRBD2 (6 bases each). This CDR3 is built from 15 residues. Germline values: CDR1 SEHNR, CDR2 FQNEAQ (reference sequence). V lost 4 bases, J lost 2 bases, and 13 bases lay in between. CDR3 sequence: CASSSWGATTDTQYF. The CDR3, as DNA: TGTGCCAGCAGCTCGTGGGGGGCCACCACAGATACGCAGTATTTT.

V usage is TRBV6-1 and J usage is TRBJ2-3, with 9 positions matching TRBD1. CDR3 length equals 16 residues. Germline CDR1 reads MNHNS; CDR2 reads SASEGT. The V and J ends lost 2 bases and 1 base, in that order; junction bases with no gene match: 4. CDR3 nucleotide sequence: TGTGCCAGCAGTGAAAGAACAGGGGGCGGCACAGATACGCAGTATTTT. Translation gives CASSERTGGGTDTQYF.

The genes are TRBV5-6 and TRBJ2-7; no firm D call. This CDR3 spans 11 amino acids. Germline CDR1 reads SGHDT; CDR2 reads YYEEEE. V was pared by 0 bases and J by 4 bases, with 2 bases between. The CDR3 nucleotides are TGTGCCAGCAGCTTGGATTACGAGCAGTACTTC. It yields the protein CASSLDYEQYF.

The CDR3 is CASSLATTYEQYF. CDR3 nucleotides: TGTGCCAGCAGCTTAGCCACCACCTACGAGCAGTACTTC. This sequence joins TRBV7-2 and TRBJ2-7; no firm D call. V was clipped by 0 bases and J by 2 bases, with 5 bases between them. The germline V gene encodes CDR1 SGHTA and CDR2 FQGNSA. This CDR3 spans 13 amino acids. Based on the CDR3 plus reference TRBV7-2 and TRBJ2-7, the full variable domain is GAGVSQSPSNKVTEKGKDVELRCDPISGHTALYWYRQSLGQGLEFLIYFQGNSAPDKSGLPSDRFSAERTGGSVSTLTIQRTQQEDSAVYLCASSLATTYEQYFGPGTRLTVT.

The chain combines TRBV28 with TRBJ2-1, with TRBD2 matching over 7 bases. J lost 3 bases, V lost 5 bases, and 4 bases had no gene match. Germline lookup yields CDR1 MDHEN and CDR2 SYDVKM. The CDR3 length is 14 residues. Here the CDR3 reads CASSTLAGYNEQFF. The CDR3 DNA follows: TGTGCCAGCAGTACGTTAGCGGGCTACAATGAGCAGTTCTTC.

This chain connects TRBV10-2 to TRBJ1-2; D not resolved. Trimming stripped 6 bases from V and 1 base from J, with 18 bases between. Germline loops: CDR1 WSHSY, CDR2 SAAADI. The CDR3 is 16 amino acids. CDR3 protein: CASSDLGGIFNYGYTF. CDR3 in DNA: TGCGCCAGCAGCGACCTTGGAGGGATCTTTAACTATGGCTACACCTTC.

This chain links TRBV5-4 with TRBJ2-7; no reliable D call. Germline V gives CDR1 SGHNT, CDR2 YYREEE (reference sequence). V lost 0 bases and J 1 base, leaving 11 bases between the germline ends. The CDR3 contains 15 residues. CDR3 loop: CASSLDGLRSYEQYF. DNA of the CDR3: TGTGCCAGCAGCTTGGACGGATTGAGGTCCTACGAGCAGTACTTC.

CDR3 loop: CASSGGSPRTDTQYF. The CDR3 nucleotides read TGCGCCAGCAGCGGCGGGTCTCCTCGCACAGATACGCAGTATTTT. The rearrangement uses TRBV5-1 and TRBJ2-3, with D possibly TRBD2 on 5 matching bases. CDR3 length: 15 amino acids. Trimming left V 4 bases short and J 1 base short, with 13 bases between. From germline, CDR1 is SGHRS and CDR2 YFSETQ.

The chain combines TRBV28 with TRBJ1-5; 7 nucleotides match TRBD1. Germline V gene lookup returns CDR1 MDHEN and CDR2 SYDVKM. The CDR3 is 16 amino acids. The V segment lost 6 bases and the J segment 2 bases; nucleotides outside the gene matches: 10. CDR3: CASSQTGIGGNQPQHF. The CDR3 DNA follows: TGTGCCAGCAGCCAGACAGGGATCGGGGGCAATCAGCCCCAGCATTTT.

This chain uses TRBV25-1 with TRBJ2-7; a possible D gene is TRBD2 (6 bases). The CDR3 has 15 amino acids. V lost 4 bases to trimming and J lost 0 bases, with 13 bases between them. CDR1 and CDR2 (germline): MGHDK, SYGVNS. CDR3 coding DNA: TGTGCCAGCAGTGTCGGTGGGGGGAGCTCCTACGAGCAGTACTTC. Residues: CASSVGGGSSYEQYF.

The chain uses TRBV10-3 and TRBJ1-5; 9 bases match TRBD1. The CDR3 has 15 amino acids. The trim removed 6 bases at V and 4 bases at J, leaving 7 bases unmatched. Looked up from germline, CDR1 is ENHRY and CDR2 is SYGVKD. DNA for the CDR3: TGTGCCATCAGCCCCAGGGGACAGGGTAATCAGCCCCAGCATTTT. Amino acids: CAISPRGQGNQPQHF.

The chain combines TRBV5-1 with TRBJ1-3; D uncertain. Germline loops: CDR1 SGHRS, CDR2 YFSETQ. This CDR3 has 15 amino acids. The V end lost 0 bases, the J end lost 2 bases, and 9 bases lay between the germline ends. The CDR3 DNA reads as TGCGCCAGCAGCTTGGTACAGCCGACTGGAAACACCATATATTTT. It codes for CASSLVQPTGNTIYF.

The chain is built from TRBV24-1 and TRBJ2-5, with 10 bases fitting TRBD2. This CDR3 spans 17 amino acids. After removal of 6 bases from V and 4 bases from J, the junction contained 13 bases not matched to a gene. CDR1 is KGHDR and CDR2 is SFDVKD in the germline V gene. The DNA of the CDR3 is TGTGCCACCAGTCCCTCTACTAGCGGGATTTTTCGAGAGACCCAGTACTTC. Translated, it gives CATSPSTSGIFRETQYF.

This clone appeared a few times. This chain uses TRBV10-3 with TRBJ2-7, with 8 bases matching TRBD1. The junction had 20 bases not matched to a gene; V was cut back by 2 bases and J by 2 bases. Germline V gene sequence: CDR1 ENHRY, CDR2 SYGVKD. The CDR3 consists of 20 residues. The chain's CDR3 is CAISEPDGTGGPRAPYEQYF. The CDR3 DNA is TGTGCCATCAGTGAGCCGGACGGGACAGGAGGCCCCCGGGCTCCCTACGAGCAGTACTTC.

This clone was seen a single time. The chain joins TRBV7-2 to TRBJ2-2; 16 bases are a match to TRBD2. Trimming at V came to 0 bases and at J to 4 bases, leaving 5 bases not matched to a gene. The germline CDR1 and CDR2 sequences are SGHTA and FQGNSA. The CDR3 sequence is 19 residues long. The CDR3 here is CASSLALGLAGGGTGELFF. In nucleotides, the CDR3 is TGTGCCAGCAGCTTAGCATTGGGACTAGCGGGAGGGGGCACCGGGGAGCTGTTTTTT.

V is TRBV21-1 and J is TRBJ2-7; the D call TRBD2 from the table was never checked on the DNA. TRBV21-1 constitutes a pseudogene. This CDR3 contains 15 residues. CDR3 amino acids: CASYELNVNTYEQYF. The DNA of the CDR3 is TGTGCCAGCTATGAACTAAACGTTAATACCTACGAGCAGTACTTC.

This clone was seen just once. The chain uses TRBV5-3 and TRBJ2-1, with 9 bases identical to TRBD2. TRBV5-3 is identified as an open reading frame with a role that is uncertain. This CDR3 comprises 22 residues. V lost 4 bases, J lost 3 bases, and 26 bases stayed unmatched. The CDR3 loop reads CARSTGTSFRPLRKCFYNEQFF. The CDR3 DNA reads TGTGCCAGAAGCACCGGGACTAGCTTTCGCCCACTAAGAAAGTGCTTCTACAATGAGCAGTTCTTC.

The chain joins TRBV7-9 to TRBJ2-7; TRBD1 aligns across 7 bases. V was pared by 4 bases and J by 3 bases, with 12 bases of the junction left unmatched. The CDR3 length is 16 residues. Germline assignment: CDR1 SEHNR and CDR2 FQNEAQ (reference sequence). The CDR3 DNA sequence: TGTGCCAGCAGCTCAACCAGGGGGAATGAACTCTACGAGCAGTACTTC. Its protein product is CASSSTRGNELYEQYF.

V is TRBV9 and J is TRBJ2-7; TRBD1 agrees at 10 bases. The CDR3 loop spans 15 amino acids. V dropped 4 bases and J dropped 1; count of bases not matched to a gene: 5. The germline V gene has CDR1 SGDLS and CDR2 YYNGEE. CDR3 residues: CASSSRDRGSYEQYF. Here the CDR3 DNA reads TGTGCCAGCAGCTCCCGGGACAGGGGTTCCTACGAGCAGTACTTC.

The gene calls are TRBV5-1 and TRBJ2-1; D gene unclear. Germline V gives CDR1 SGHRS, CDR2 YFSETQ. Between the trimmed V and J ends, which lost 0 bases and 4 bases, there was a span of 20 bases. This CDR3 has 18 amino acids. CDR3 DNA sequence: TGCGCCAGCAGCTTGGGGGTAGCAGTCGAGAGAAGGTACAATGAGCAGTTCTTC. This gives the protein CASSLGVAVERRYNEQFF.

This chain joins TRBV6-5 and TRBJ1-3; maybe TRBD1 (6 bases). The length of the CDR3 is 14 residues. V lost 6 bases and J lost 4, with 13 bases in between. In germline, CDR1 is MNHEY, CDR2 SVGAGI. Here the CDR3 reads CASRGTRRGNTIYF. The DNA of the CDR3 is TGTGCCAGCAGGGGGACACGCCGAGGAAACACCATATATTTT.

This clone appeared a few times. CDR3 residues: CATAGWGSGANVLTF. The DNA of the CDR3 is TGTGCCACCGCGGGTTGGGGCTCTGGGGCCAACGTCCTGACTTTC. This sequence joins TRBV28 and TRBJ2-6, with D possibly being TRBD2 (5 bases). The V gene's germline CDR1 is MDHEN and CDR2 SYDVKM. The CDR3 length is 15 residues. Between the trimmed V and J ends, which lost 10 bases and 0 bases, there was a span of 13 bases.